This TCR beta chain originates from a study of cytomegalovirus exposure and HLA in healthy donors. Study-level findings and limits: A later examination showed that TCR association rates differed by HLA locus, with DRB1 most and HLA-C fewest.

CDR1 is SGHDN, CDR2 FVKESK, per germline. With 3 bases clipped from V and 6 bases from J, the junction kept 4 bases outside the gene matches. The CDR3 is 15 amino acids. To note about this clone: The target antigen is unknown.

Primers: 60 Vbeta forward and 13 Jbeta reverse. The table came from immunoSEQ multiplex PCR; TCRdb's copy has only in-frame clones and leaves some out. Among some 130,000 clones, 55% to 75% were seen once, and the ten largest hold around 1.6%. This sequence was found in a man younger than 40 in good health and CMV-seropositive. The chain combines TRBV14 with TRBJ2-1; 11 nucleotides line up with TRBD2. Sequenced input: PBMCs. The CDR3 loop reads CASSHLAGGPNEQFF. CDR3 DNA: TGTGCCAGCAGCCACCTAGCGGGAGGTCCCAATGAGCAGTTCTTC.